This T cell receptor beta chain was found in a study of T-cell reconstitution after alpha-beta-depleted transplantation in children. Regarding the study as a whole: Newly produced T cells mostly accounted for T-cell counts and diversity one year post-transplant. Roughly two months post-transplant, alpha-beta T cells reportedly originated from several hundred graft clones that had expanded.

Of note for this clonotype: Its antigen remains unknown.

Unique molecular identifiers were built into the TCRbeta library. Each CDR3 protein is one row after TCRdb ran MiXCR on the PCR reads. The profile shows about 300,000 distinct CDR3 sequences, around 9.1% of them singletons. Trimming took off 7 bases at V and 3 bases at J, with 13 bases between the two ends. From germline, CDR1 is MDHEN and CDR2 SYDVKM. The CDR3 is made up of 13 amino acids. This TCR came from a boy less than two years old with acute myeloid leukemia, due to receive a stem cell transplant. Sequencing was performed on PBMCs, taken before TCRalphabeta/CD19-depleted stem cell transplant. The genes are TRBV28 and TRBJ2-7; TRBD1 is a possible D gene (5 bases). The CDR3 region is CASKTVTGYEQYF. CDR3 coding DNA: TGTGCCAGCAAGACAGTGACTGGCTACGAGCAGTACTTC.